This TCR beta chain was found in a study of blood T cell repertoires in COVID-19. The repertoire was sequenced with immunoSEQ multiplex PCR; TCRdb's copy has only in-frame clones and lacks some. The profile shows about 73,000 clones, 65% to 85% of them singletons. This sequence originates from a man over 45 with active COVID-19. Sequencing was carried out using peripheral blood.

DNA of the CDR3: TGTGCCAGCAGTTTAGCGCGGGCCTACGAGCAGTACTTC. Translated, it gives CASSLARAYEQYF. The chain couples TRBV12-3 or TRBV12-4 to TRBJ2-7; D possibly corresponds to TRBD2 (5 bases). Trimming pared 0 bases from V and 2 bases from J, leaving 5 bases between. This CDR3 is built from 13 residues.